One TCR beta chain is described in this entry. The antigen is not known. The data were obtained in a study of graft-versus-host responses after intestinal transplantation. As for the study in general: Isolated intestinal, liver-intestinal, or multivisceral transplants had been given to the recipients. Among the recipients, all got anti-thymocyte globulin induction and then tacrolimus and steroids for roughly three years.

CDR1 and CDR2 from the germline V gene are SGHNT and YYREEE (reference sequence). CDR3 length: 17 amino acids. The V end was cut by 4 bases, the J end by 1 base, with 19 bases between. The repertoire was sequenced with immunoSEQ multiplex PCR; TCRdb's copy has only in-frame clones and lacks some. The sample consists of 65,000 to 85,000 clones, roughly 91% of them appearing once. General study points: The presence of high graft-versus-host to host-versus-graft clonal ratios in allografts characterized patients with graft-donor T cell macrochimerism. GvH clones were identified in recipient marrow, with some first appearing in ileum or blood.

Here the sequenced sample was unstimulated CD8+ T cells sorted from spleen or lymph node cells, taken before transplant. The chain employs TRBV5-4 and TRBJ2-3, with D perhaps matching TRBD1 (6 bases). The sequence was obtained from a human donor who was the organ donor for an intestinal transplant. CDR3 loop: CASSPAGWGRGTDTQYF. The DNA of the CDR3 is TGTGCCAGCAGCCCCGCGGGCTGGGGGCGGGGCACAGATACGCAGTATTTT.